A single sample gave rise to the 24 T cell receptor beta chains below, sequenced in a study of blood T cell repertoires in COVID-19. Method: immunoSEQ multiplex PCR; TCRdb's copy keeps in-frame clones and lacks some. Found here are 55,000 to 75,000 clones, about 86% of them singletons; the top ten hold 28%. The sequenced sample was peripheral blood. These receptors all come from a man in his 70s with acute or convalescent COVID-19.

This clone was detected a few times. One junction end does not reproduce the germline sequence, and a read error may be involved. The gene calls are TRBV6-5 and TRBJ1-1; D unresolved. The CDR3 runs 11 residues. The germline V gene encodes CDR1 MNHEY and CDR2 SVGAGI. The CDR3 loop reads CASHGRGPNTF. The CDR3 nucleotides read TGTGCCAGCCATGGCCGAGGCCCCAATACCTTT.

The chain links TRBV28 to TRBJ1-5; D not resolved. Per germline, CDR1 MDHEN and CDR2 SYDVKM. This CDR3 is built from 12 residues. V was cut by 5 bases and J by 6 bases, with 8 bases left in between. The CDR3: CASSSRPQPQHF. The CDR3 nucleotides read TGTGCCAGCAGTAGCCGTCCTCAGCCCCAGCATTTT.

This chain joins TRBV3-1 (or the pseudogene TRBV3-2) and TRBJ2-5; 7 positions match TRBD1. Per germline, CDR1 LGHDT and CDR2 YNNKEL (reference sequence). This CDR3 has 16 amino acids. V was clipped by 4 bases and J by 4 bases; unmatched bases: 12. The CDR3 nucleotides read TGTGCCAGCAGCCGGATTACGGACAGGTCATCAGAGACCCAGTACTTC. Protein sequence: CASSRITDRSSETQYF.

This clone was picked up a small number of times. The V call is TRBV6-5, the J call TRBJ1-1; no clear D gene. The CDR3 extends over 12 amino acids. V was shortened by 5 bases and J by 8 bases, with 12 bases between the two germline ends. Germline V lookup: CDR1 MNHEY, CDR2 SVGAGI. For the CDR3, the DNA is TGTGCCAGCAGTAGGCCCGCGGGGGAAGCTTTCTTT. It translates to CASSRPAGEAFF.

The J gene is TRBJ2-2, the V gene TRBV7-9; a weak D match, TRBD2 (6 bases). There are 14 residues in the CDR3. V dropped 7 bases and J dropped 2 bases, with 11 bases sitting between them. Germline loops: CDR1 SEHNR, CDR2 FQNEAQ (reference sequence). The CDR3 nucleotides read TGTGCCAGCAATCGGGACTTAAACACCGGGGAGCTGTTTTTT. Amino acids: CASNRDLNTGELFF. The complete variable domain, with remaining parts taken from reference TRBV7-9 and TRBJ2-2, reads DTGVSQNPRHKITKRGQNVTFRCDPISEHNRLYWYRQTLGQGPEFLTYFQNEAQLEKSRLLSDRFSAERPKGSFSTLEIQRTEQGDSAMYLCASNRDLNTGELFFGEGSRLTVL.

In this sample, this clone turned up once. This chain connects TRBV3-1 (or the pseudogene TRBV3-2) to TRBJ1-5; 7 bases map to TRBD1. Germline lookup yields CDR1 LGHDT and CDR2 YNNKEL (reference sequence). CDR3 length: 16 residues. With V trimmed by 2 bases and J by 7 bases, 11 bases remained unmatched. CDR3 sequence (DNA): TGTGCCAGCAGCCAACAATCGACAGGGACGAGGCAGCCCCAGCATTTT. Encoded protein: CASSQQSTGTRQPQHF.

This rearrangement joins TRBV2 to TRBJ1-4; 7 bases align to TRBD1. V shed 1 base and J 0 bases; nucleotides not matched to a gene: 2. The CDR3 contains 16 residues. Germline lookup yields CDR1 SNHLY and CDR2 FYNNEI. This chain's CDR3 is CASSEGQGPTNEKLFF. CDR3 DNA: TGTGCCAGCAGTGAAGGACAGGGCCCAACTAATGAAAAACTGTTTTTT. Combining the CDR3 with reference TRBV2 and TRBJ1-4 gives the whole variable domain EPEVTQTPSHQVTQMGQEVILRCVPISNHLYFYWYRQILGQKVEFLVSFYNNEISEKSEIFDDQFSVERPDGSNFTLKIRSTKLEDSAMYFCASSEGQGPTNEKLFFGSGTQLSVL.

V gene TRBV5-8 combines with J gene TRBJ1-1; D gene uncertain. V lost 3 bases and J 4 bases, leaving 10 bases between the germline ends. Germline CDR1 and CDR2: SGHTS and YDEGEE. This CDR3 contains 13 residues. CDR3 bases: TGTGCCAGCAGCTCCGTTCCGAGCACTGAAGCTTTCTTT. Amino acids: CASSSVPSTEAFF.

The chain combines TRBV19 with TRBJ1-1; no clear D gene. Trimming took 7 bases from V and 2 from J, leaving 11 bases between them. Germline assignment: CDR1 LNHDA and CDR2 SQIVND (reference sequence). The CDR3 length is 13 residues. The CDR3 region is CASTSLGNTEAFF. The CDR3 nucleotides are TGTGCCAGTACGTCCCTCGGTAACACTGAAGCTTTCTTT.

The CDR3 sequence is CAISETGRGSPLHF. DNA of the CDR3: TGTGCCATCAGTGAAACGGGAAGGGGGTCACCCCTCCACTTT. This chain connects TRBV10-3 to TRBJ1-6, with a tentative D call TRBD1 (6 bases). CDR3 length: 14 amino acids. The V and J ends lost 3 bases and 10 bases respectively, with 13 bases between them. Germline loops: CDR1 ENHRY, CDR2 SYGVKD.

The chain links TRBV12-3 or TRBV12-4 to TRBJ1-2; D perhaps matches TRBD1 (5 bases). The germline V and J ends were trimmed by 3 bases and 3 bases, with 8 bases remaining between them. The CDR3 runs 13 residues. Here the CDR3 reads CASSLTRDYGYTF. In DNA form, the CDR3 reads TGTGCCAGCAGTTTGACCAGGGACTATGGCTACACCTTC.

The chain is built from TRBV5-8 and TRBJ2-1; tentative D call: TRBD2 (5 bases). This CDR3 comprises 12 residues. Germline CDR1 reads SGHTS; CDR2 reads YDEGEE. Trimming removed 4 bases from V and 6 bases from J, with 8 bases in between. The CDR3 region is CASSGGSNEQFF. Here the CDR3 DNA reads TGTGCCAGCAGCGGAGGATCCAATGAGCAGTTCTTC.

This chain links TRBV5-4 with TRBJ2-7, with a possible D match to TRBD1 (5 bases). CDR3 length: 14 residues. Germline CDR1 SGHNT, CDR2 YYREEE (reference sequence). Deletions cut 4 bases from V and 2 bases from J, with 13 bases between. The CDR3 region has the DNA TGTGCCAGCAGCAATTCACCAGGGACCTACGAGCAGTACTTC. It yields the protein CASSNSPGTYEQYF.

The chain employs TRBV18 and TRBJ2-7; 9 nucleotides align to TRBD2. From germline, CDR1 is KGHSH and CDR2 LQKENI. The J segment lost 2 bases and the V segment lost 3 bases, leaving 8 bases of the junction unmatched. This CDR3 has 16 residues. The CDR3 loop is CASSPRTAGGTYEQYF. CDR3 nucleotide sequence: TGTGCCAGCTCACCCCGGACAGCGGGAGGCACCTACGAGCAGTACTTC.

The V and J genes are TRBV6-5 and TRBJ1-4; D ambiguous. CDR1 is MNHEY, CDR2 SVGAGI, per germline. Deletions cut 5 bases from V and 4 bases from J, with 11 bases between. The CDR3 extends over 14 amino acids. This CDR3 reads CASSRSVVNEKLFF. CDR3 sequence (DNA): TGTGCCAGCAGTCGTTCAGTTGTTAATGAAAAACTGTTTTTT.

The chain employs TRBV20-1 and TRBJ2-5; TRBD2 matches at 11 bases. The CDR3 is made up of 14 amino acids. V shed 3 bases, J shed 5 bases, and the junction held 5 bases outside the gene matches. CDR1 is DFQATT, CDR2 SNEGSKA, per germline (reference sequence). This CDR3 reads CSASGTSGGETQYF. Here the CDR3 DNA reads TGCAGTGCTAGTGGGACTAGCGGCGGGGAGACCCAGTACTTC.

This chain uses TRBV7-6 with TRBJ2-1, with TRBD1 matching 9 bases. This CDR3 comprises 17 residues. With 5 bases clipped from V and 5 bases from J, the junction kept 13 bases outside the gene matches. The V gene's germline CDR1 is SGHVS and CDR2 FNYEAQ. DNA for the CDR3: TGTGCCAGCAGCCCGTTTAGGGGGACAGGGCGGGACAATGAGCAGTTCTTC. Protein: CASSPFRGTGRDNEQFF.

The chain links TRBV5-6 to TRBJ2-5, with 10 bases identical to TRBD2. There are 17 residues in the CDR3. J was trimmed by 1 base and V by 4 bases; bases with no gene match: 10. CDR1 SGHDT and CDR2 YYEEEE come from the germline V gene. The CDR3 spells CASSGQTSGYTQETQYF. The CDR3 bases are TGTGCCAGCAGCGGCCAGACTAGCGGGTACACCCAAGAGACCCAGTACTTC.

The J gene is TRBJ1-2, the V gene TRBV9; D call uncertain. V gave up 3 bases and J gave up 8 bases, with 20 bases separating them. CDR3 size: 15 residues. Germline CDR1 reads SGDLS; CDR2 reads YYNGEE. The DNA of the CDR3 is TGTGCCAGCAGCGGAGTCACTGGCGCGGCGGGGGGCTACACCTTC. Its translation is CASSGVTGAAGGYTF.

CDR3: CAISEEGSGGTQYF. The CDR3 region has the DNA TGTGCCATCAGTGAAGAAGGGAGCGGTGGTACGCAGTATTTT. The rearrangement uses TRBV10-3 and TRBJ2-3, with a possible D match to TRBD2 (5 bases). The CDR3 is made up of 14 amino acids. V was shortened by 3 bases and J by 8 bases, with 15 bases between the two germline ends. Germline V gene data show CDR1 as ENHRY and CDR2 as SYGVKD.

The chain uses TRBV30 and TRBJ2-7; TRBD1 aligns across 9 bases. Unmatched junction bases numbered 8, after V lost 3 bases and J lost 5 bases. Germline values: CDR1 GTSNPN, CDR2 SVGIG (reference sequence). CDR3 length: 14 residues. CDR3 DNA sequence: TGTGCCTGGAGAACCGGGACAGGGCCCCACGAGCAGTACTTC. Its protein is CAWRTGTGPHEQYF.

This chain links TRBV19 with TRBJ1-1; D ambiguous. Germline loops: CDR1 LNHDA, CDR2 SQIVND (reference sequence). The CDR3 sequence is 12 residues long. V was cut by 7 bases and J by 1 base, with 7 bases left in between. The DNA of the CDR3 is TGTGCCAGTACAGATCAGAACACTGAAGCTTTCTTT. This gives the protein CASTDQNTEAFF.

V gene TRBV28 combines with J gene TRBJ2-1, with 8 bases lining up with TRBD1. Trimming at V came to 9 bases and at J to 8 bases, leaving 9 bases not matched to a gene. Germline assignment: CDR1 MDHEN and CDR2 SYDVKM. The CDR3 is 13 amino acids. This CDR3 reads CASTGGSEHEQFF. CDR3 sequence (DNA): TGTGCCAGTACAGGGGGGAGTGAACATGAGCAGTTCTTC.

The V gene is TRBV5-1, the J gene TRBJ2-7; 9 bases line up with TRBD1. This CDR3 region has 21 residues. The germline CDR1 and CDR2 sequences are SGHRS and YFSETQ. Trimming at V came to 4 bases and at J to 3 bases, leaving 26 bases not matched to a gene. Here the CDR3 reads CASSIVPGQGLDPETYYEQYF. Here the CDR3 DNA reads TGCGCCAGCAGCATCGTCCCGGGACAGGGTTTGGACCCAGAGACATACTACGAGCAGTACTTC.